This T cell receptor beta chain was profiled in a study of beta chain features in type 1 diabetes. Points from the study as a whole: Patients with Type 1 diabetes showed moderately but significantly shorter TCRB CDR3s in all four CD4+ subsets.

V gave up 3 bases and J gave up 8 bases, with 8 bases separating them. The CDR3 extends over 12 amino acids. CDR1 and CDR2 from the germline V gene are SGHNT and YYREEE (reference sequence). The study reverse transcribed the entire isolated RNA, so it sequenced expressed TCRB transcripts. TCRdb keeps only in-frame clones here, not all; method: immunoSEQ multiplex PCR. The data show about 160,000 clones, roughly 65% seen once. This clone occurred a few times. Its specificity is not known. The sample comprised naive CD4+ T cells from blood. V and J are TRBV5-4 and TRBJ2-2; D is unclear. The clonotype was recovered from a man younger than 45 with type 1 diabetes. This chain's CDR3 is CASSSHEGELFF. CDR3 sequence (DNA): TGTGCCAGCAGCTCCCATGAAGGGGAGCTGTTTTTT.